A single sample is the source of the 22 T cell receptor beta chains below, sequenced in a study of CD8+CD57+ T cells in acquired aplastic anemia. CDR3 and TCR beta VDJ profiling relied on genomic DNA as the template. TCRdb processed the reads anew with MiXCR; each CDR3 protein has one entry. There are 250,000 to 300,000 distinct CDR3 sequences in the sample; about three fifths occur only once, and roughly 1.3% lies in the top ten. Previously, flow cytometry had revealed CD8+CD57+ cell expansion in the patients chosen for sequencing. The sequenced material came from sorted CD4+, CD8+, or CD8+CD57+ T cells (not recorded which) from PBMCs. The receptors here all came from a human donor with aplastic anemia.

The V and J genes are TRBV7-9 and TRBJ2-3; 10 bases agree with TRBD2. The junction had 19 bases not matched to a gene; V was cut back by 6 bases and J by 4 bases. The germline CDR1 and CDR2 sequences are SEHNR and FQNEAQ (reference sequence). The CDR3 is 19 residues long. CDR3 region: CASSLRPSGGKNWADTQYF. DNA of the CDR3: TGTGCCAGCAGTCTCCGCCCTAGCGGGGGAAAGAATTGGGCAGATACGCAGTATTTT.

For this clonotype: The junction departs from germline at one end; a sequencing error may be responsible. The J gene is TRBJ2-7, the V gene TRBV20-1; D may be TRBD1 (5 bases). CDR1 and CDR2 from the germline V gene are DFQATT and SNEGSKA (reference sequence). The CDR3 runs 14 residues. CDR3 nucleotides: TGTAGTGTCGTAGCCCAGGGAATCGGCTACGAGCAGTACTTC. Residues: CSVVAQGIGYEQYF.

The rearrangement joins TRBV19 to TRBJ1-1; D gene unclear. With 5 bases removed from V and 0 bases from J, the gap between germline ends came to 7 bases. The CDR3 contains 13 residues. Germline loops: CDR1 LNHDA, CDR2 SQIVND (reference sequence). Here the CDR3 reads CASSVRLNTEAFF. CDR3 nucleotide sequence: TGTGCCAGTAGTGTACGACTGAACACTGAAGCTTTCTTT.

V usage is TRBV19 and J usage is TRBJ2-5; 8 positions agree with TRBD2. V lost 5 bases to trimming and J lost 5 bases; unmatched junction nucleotides: 7. Germline V gene lookup returns CDR1 LNHDA and CDR2 SQIVND (reference sequence). The length of the CDR3 is 14 residues. The CDR3 here is CASSWSGRGETQYF. The CDR3 DNA reads TGTGCCAGTAGTTGGAGCGGGAGAGGGGAGACCCAGTACTTC.

Ten or more counts support this clonotype. The chain recombines TRBV20-1 with TRBJ2-7, with 10 nucleotides matching TRBD2. This CDR3 is 14 amino acids long. V gave up 4 bases and J gave up 1 base; unmatched junction bases: 4. The germline CDR1 and CDR2 sequences are DFQATT and SNEGSKA (reference sequence). CDR3 region: CSANLGLASYEQYF. CDR3 sequence (DNA): TGCAGTGCTAATTTGGGACTAGCGTCCTACGAGCAGTACTTC.

This clonotype has more than one count but fewer than ten. The CDR3 here is CASSPDPGQKSGANVLTF. Here the CDR3 DNA reads TGTGCCAGCAGCCCGGACCCGGGACAGAAGTCTGGGGCCAACGTCCTGACTTTC. The V gene is TRBV7-9, the J gene TRBJ2-6; 7 bases line up with TRBD1. The CDR3 totals 18 residues. CDR1 and CDR2 (germline): SEHNR, FQNEAQ (reference sequence). V gave up 5 bases and J gave up 1 base; unmatched junction bases: 11.

The chain recombines TRBV19 with TRBJ1-2; D is perhaps TRBD1 (6 bases). Germline-derived CDR1 and CDR2 are LNHDA and SQIVND (reference sequence). The germline V and J ends were trimmed by 7 bases and 4 bases, with 13 bases remaining between them. This CDR3 region has 13 residues. CDR3 sequence: CASTRGGGYGYTF. The CDR3 DNA sequence: TGTGCCAGTACCAGGGGAGGAGGCTATGGCTACACCTTC.

Ten or more counts support this clonotype. J is TRBJ2-5 and V is TRBV19; D unresolved. V lost 5 bases to trimming and J lost 2 bases, with 9 bases between them. The CDR3 is 13 amino acids. Germline loops: CDR1 LNHDA, CDR2 SQIVND (reference sequence). As DNA, the CDR3 is TGTGCCAGTAGTTTTCAGATGCAAGAGACCCAGTACTTC. As protein: CASSFQMQETQYF.

This clonotype was seen a few times. A much bigger clone sits one base away, suggesting this may be a read error. The chain recombines TRBV3-1 with TRBJ2-5; D is unclear. This CDR3 has 13 residues. V was shortened by 1 base and J by 5 bases, with 8 bases between the two germline ends. In germline, CDR1 is LGHDT, CDR2 YNNKEL (reference sequence). In DNA form, the CDR3 reads TGTGCCAGCAGCCAAGGAGGTATTGAGACCCAGTACTTC. Translated, it gives CASSQGGIETQYF.

Many counts were recorded for this clonotype. This sequence joins TRBV2 and TRBJ1-1, with D tentatively TRBD1 (6 bases). Looked up from germline, CDR1 is SNHLY and CDR2 is FYNNEI. With 2 bases removed from V and 1 base from J, the gap between germline ends came to 8 bases. The CDR3 runs to 14 residues. The CDR3 protein is CASSEPDRNTEAFF. For the CDR3, the DNA is TGTGCCAGCAGTGAACCGGACAGGAACACTGAAGCTTTCTTT. The full variable domain, its missing parts supplied by reference TRBV2 and TRBJ1-1, is EPEVTQTPSHQVTQMGQEVILRCVPISNHLYFYWYRQILGQKVEFLVSFYNNEISEKSEIFDDQFSVERPDGSNFTLKIRSTKLEDSAMYFCASSEPDRNTEAFFGQGTRLTVV.

This rearrangement joins TRBV12-3 or TRBV12-4 to TRBJ1-1; D call uncertain. With 0 bases removed from V and 11 bases from J, the gap between germline ends came to 13 bases. The CDR3 totals 13 residues. The CDR3, as DNA: TGTGCCAGCAGTTTAGCCCCTGGGCTTCACGCTTTCTTT. It encodes CASSLAPGLHAFF.

This clonotype was seen many times. The chain couples TRBV29-1 to TRBJ2-1, with 7 bases aligning to TRBD2. J gave up 0 bases and V 8 bases, and 7 bases lay outside the gene matches. The CDR3 totals 14 residues. Germline CDR1 reads SQVTM; CDR2 reads ANQGSEA. As DNA, the CDR3 is TGCAGCTCGTTGGGGGGGGGCTCCTACAATGAGCAGTTCTTC. Amino acids: CSSLGGGSYNEQFF.

This chain uses TRBV5-5 with TRBJ2-7, with 9 nucleotides matching TRBD1. Trimming took 5 bases from V and 4 from J; bases not matched to a gene: 16. The germline V gene encodes CDR1 SGHKS and CDR2 YYEKEE (reference sequence). This CDR3 has 17 residues. The CDR3 DNA sequence: TGTGCCAGCAGTTTAGCACCTCGAGGGACAGGGTTATACGAGCAGTACTTC. This sequence encodes CASSLAPRGTGLYEQYF.

This clonotype was seen a handful of times. The V gene is TRBV3-1, the J gene TRBJ2-4; 10 nucleotides align to TRBD2. There are 14 residues in the CDR3. Germline V gene lookup returns CDR1 LGHDT and CDR2 YNNKEL (reference sequence). The trim removed 4 bases at V and 9 bases at J, leaving 6 bases unmatched. In nucleotides, the CDR3 is TGTGCCAGCAGCCCAGCGGGGGGGCGATTCATTCAGTACTTC. Translated: CASSPAGGRFIQYF.

The chain couples TRBV7-3 to TRBJ2-6; perhaps TRBD2 as D (6 bases). Germline assignment: CDR1 SGHTA and CDR2 FQGTGA. V was clipped by 0 bases and J by 0 bases, with 9 bases between them. This CDR3 comprises 17 residues. The CDR3 here is CASSLTFGGSGANVLTF. CDR3 coding DNA: TGTGCCAGCAGCTTAACGTTCGGGGGCTCTGGGGCCAACGTCCTGACTTTC. The variable domain in full, completed from reference TRBV7-3 and TRBJ2-6, reads GAGVSQTPSNKVTEKGKYVELRCDPISGHTALYWYRQSLGQGPEFLIYFQGTGAADDSGLPNDRFFAVRPEGSVSTLKIQRTERGDSAVYLCASSLTFGGSGANVLTFGAGSRLTVL.

This chain uses TRBV2 with TRBJ1-2; D is unresolved. In germline, CDR1 is SNHLY, CDR2 FYNNEI. V was clipped by 2 bases and J by 13 bases, with 11 bases between them. This CDR3 spans 11 amino acids. DNA of the CDR3: TGTGCCAGCAGTGAATCGGTGGCAGCCACCTTC. Translation: CASSESVAATF.

This rearrangement joins TRBV20-1 to TRBJ1-5; a possible D gene is TRBD1 (5 bases). Germline V gives CDR1 DFQATT, CDR2 SNEGSKA (reference sequence). The CDR3 loop spans 13 amino acids. The germline V and J ends were trimmed by 3 bases and 2 bases, with 8 bases remaining between them. The DNA for the CDR3 is TGCAGTGCTAGCGCCAGGGGCAATCAGCCCCAGCATTTT. This encodes CSASARGNQPQHF.

This clonotype was counted at least ten times. The chain combines TRBV20-1 with TRBJ2-7; D gene ambiguous. CDR3 length: 14 amino acids. The V gene lost 5 bases and the J gene lost 6 bases, with 20 bases spanning the gap. Germline V gene lookup returns CDR1 DFQATT and CDR2 SNEGSKA (reference sequence). In nucleotides, the CDR3 is TGCAGTGCTCGGGTCCCCGAGACACCTTCCGAGCAGTACTTC. Protein product: CSARVPETPSEQYF.

This clonotype was recorded many times. The chain combines TRBV4-1 with TRBJ2-1, with TRBD2 identical over 12 bases. With 5 bases clipped from V and 4 bases from J, the junction kept 9 bases outside the gene matches. Germline CDR1 and CDR2: MGHRA and YSYEKL. The CDR3 has 17 amino acids. This chain's CDR3 is CASSSRPGLAGYNEQFF. CDR3 bases: TGCGCCAGCAGCTCCAGACCGGGACTAGCGGGTTACAATGAGCAGTTCTTC.

J is TRBJ2-7 and V is TRBV5-1; D ambiguous. V gave up 0 bases and J gave up 3 bases, with 7 bases separating them. CDR3 size: 13 residues. Germline loops: CDR1 SGHRS, CDR2 YFSETQ. CDR3 in DNA: TGCGCCAGCAGCTTGGACGGCTACTACGAGCAGTACTTC. This sequence encodes CASSLDGYYEQYF.

The rearrangement uses TRBV12-3 or TRBV12-4 and TRBJ2-7; D gene ambiguous. The V gene lost 3 bases and the J gene lost 1 base, with 7 bases spanning the gap. CDR3 size: 13 residues. CDR3: CASSLATSYEQYF. The CDR3 region has the DNA TGTGCCAGCAGTTTGGCTACATCCTACGAGCAGTACTTC.

This clonotype showed up many times. The V call is TRBV6-2 or TRBV6-3, the J call TRBJ2-7; 7 bases map to TRBD1. The CDR3 totals 17 residues. With V trimmed by 0 bases and J by 1 base, 9 bases remained unmatched. Germline V gene data show CDR1 as MNHEY and CDR2 as SVGEGT. The CDR3, as DNA: TGTGCCAGCAGTTACTCACCGGGACAGCCTATATCCTACGAGCAGTACTTC. This sequence encodes CASSYSPGQPISYEQYF.